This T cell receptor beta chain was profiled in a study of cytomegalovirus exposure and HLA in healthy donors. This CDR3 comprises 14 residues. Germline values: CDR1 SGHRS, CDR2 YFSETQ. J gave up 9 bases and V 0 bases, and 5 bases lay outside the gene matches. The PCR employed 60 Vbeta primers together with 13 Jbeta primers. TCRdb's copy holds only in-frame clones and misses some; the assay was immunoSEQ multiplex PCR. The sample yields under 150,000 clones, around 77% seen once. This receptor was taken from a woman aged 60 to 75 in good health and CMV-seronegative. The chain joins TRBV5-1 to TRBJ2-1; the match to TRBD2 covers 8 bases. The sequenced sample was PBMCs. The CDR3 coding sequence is TGCGCCAGCAGCTTGGACGGGGGGGCTCGTGAGCAGTTCTTC. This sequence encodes CASSLDGGAREQFF.